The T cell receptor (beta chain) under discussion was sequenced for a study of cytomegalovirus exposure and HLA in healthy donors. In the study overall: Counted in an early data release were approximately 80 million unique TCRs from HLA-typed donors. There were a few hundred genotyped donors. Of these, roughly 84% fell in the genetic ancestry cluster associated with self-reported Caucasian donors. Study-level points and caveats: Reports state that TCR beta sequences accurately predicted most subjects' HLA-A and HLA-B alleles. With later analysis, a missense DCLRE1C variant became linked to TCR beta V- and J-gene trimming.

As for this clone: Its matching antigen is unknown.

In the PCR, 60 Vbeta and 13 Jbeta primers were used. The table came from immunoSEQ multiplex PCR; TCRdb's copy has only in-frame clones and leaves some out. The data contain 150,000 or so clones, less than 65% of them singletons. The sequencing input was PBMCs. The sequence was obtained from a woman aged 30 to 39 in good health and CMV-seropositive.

Here the CDR3 reads CASSFEQNEQYF. CDR3 nucleotides: TGTGCCAGCAGTTTTGAACAGAACGAGCAGTACTTC. The rearrangement uses TRBV28 and TRBJ2-7; D gene uncertain. V lost 3 bases and J lost 5, with 8 bases in between. This CDR3 is built from 12 residues. The germline V gene encodes CDR1 MDHEN and CDR2 SYDVKM.